This T cell receptor (beta chain) was retrieved from a study of Ad26.COV2.S vaccination and SARS-CoV-2 variants. For the study at large: The study gave Ad26.COV2.S intramuscularly, once or twice 56 days apart.

CDR1 is SGHRS, CDR2 YFSETQ, per germline. The junction had 11 bases not matched to a gene; V was cut back by 4 bases and J by 8 bases. CDR3 length: 15 residues. Treatment meaning: roughly 18 received Ad26.COV2.S at low or high dose, single or two shots; 5 received placebo; per-sample allocation not given. Vaccine and placebo recipients were sampled on day 63 after the first injection. An Ad26 vector that expressed Wuhan-strain SARS-CoV-2 spike constituted the vaccine. This table comes from immunoSEQ multiplex PCR, and its TCRdb copy is limited to in-frame clones, with some not included. The table records a few hundred thousand clones, approximately 90% of them present only once.

The source material was peripheral blood, sampled in a trial of Ad26.COV2.S vaccine versus placebo. This sequence joins TRBV5-1 and TRBJ2-1, with 8 positions matching TRBD2. The TCR comes from a person aged 18-60 years who received the Ad26.COV2.S COVID-19 vaccine or a placebo. Here the CDR3 DNA reads TGCGCCAGCAGCCTTCTAGCGGGCTTCGGGGATGAGCAGTTCTTC. As protein: CASSLLAGFGDEQFF. The whole variable domain, filled in from reference TRBV5-1 and TRBJ2-1, reads KAGVTQTPRYLIKTRGQQVTLSCSPISGHRSVSWYQQTPGQGLQFLFEYFSETQRNKGNFPGRFSGRQFSNSRSEMNVSTLELGDSALYLCASSLLAGFGDEQFFGPGTRLTVL.